Shown below are 28 T cell receptor beta chains from a single sample sequenced in a study of blood T cell repertoires in COVID-19. The data were produced by immunoSEQ multiplex PCR, yet TCRdb's version contains in-frame clones alone and is incomplete. Here the sample spans under 200,000 clones, 86% being singletons. Specimen: peripheral blood. These receptors all come from a man aged 50-60 years with active or convalescent COVID-19.

CDR3 sequence (DNA): TGCGCCAGCAGCCCGCCGGGAGGGGTTGAAAAACTGTTTTTT. Translated: CASSPPGGVEKLFF. This rearrangement joins TRBV4-1 to TRBJ1-4; a possible D gene is TRBD1 (5 bases). This CDR3 is built from 14 residues. The germline CDR1 and CDR2 sequences are MGHRA and YSYEKL. V lost 4 bases to trimming and J lost 7 bases, with 13 bases between them.

The chain employs TRBV9 and TRBJ1-1; 7 positions match TRBD1. The trim removed 0 bases at V and 5 bases at J, leaving 10 bases unmatched. Germline V gene lookup returns CDR1 SGDLS and CDR2 YYNGEE. The CDR3 loop spans 16 amino acids. Written as DNA, the CDR3 is TGTGCCAGCAGCGTAGCGGCAGGGGGGCTGGTGACTGAAGCTTTCTTT. It encodes CASSVAAGGLVTEAFF.

V and J are TRBV12-5 and TRBJ1-5, with D tentatively TRBD1 (6 bases). CDR3 length: 13 amino acids. The germline V gene encodes CDR1 LGHNT and CDR2 FRNRAP. V lost 2 bases to trimming and J lost 5 bases, with 7 bases between them. The CDR3 region has the DNA TGTGCTAGTGGTTTGAACAGGGATCAGCCCCAGCATTTT. This encodes CASGLNRDQPQHF.

This clone was observed once. V usage is TRBV9 and J usage is TRBJ2-1; 11 bases match TRBD2. This CDR3 has 15 amino acids. V was pared by 0 bases and J by 7 bases, with 3 bases of the junction left unmatched. The V gene's germline CDR1 is SGDLS and CDR2 YYNGEE. The CDR3 DNA reads TGTGCCAGCAGCGTAGATAGCGGGAGGGCGAATGAGCAGTTCTTC. Translating gives CASSVDSGRANEQFF.

This chain uses TRBV2 with TRBJ2-7, with 14 bases aligning to TRBD2. The germline gives CDR1 SNHLY, CDR2 FYNNEI. The V segment lost 3 bases and the J segment 7 bases; nucleotides outside the gene matches: 8. CDR3 length: 16 residues. The CDR3 region has the DNA TGTGCCAGCAGTGACCGTTCCGGACTAGCGGGAGGTGAGCAGTACTTC. As protein: CASSDRSGLAGGEQYF. Combining the CDR3 with reference TRBV2 and TRBJ2-7 gives the whole variable domain EPEVTQTPSHQVTQMGQEVILRCVPISNHLYFYWYRQILGQKVEFLVSFYNNEISEKSEIFDDQFSVERPDGSNFTLKIRSTKLEDSAMYFCASSDRSGLAGGEQYFGPGTRLTVT.

V usage is TRBV9 and J usage is TRBJ2-7; tentative D call: TRBD2 (5 bases). V lost 0 bases, J lost 1 base, and 11 bases lay in between. CDR1 is SGDLS, CDR2 YYNGEE, per germline. The CDR3 consists of 15 residues. The CDR3 loop reads CASSVEGGKSYEQYF. The CDR3 DNA is TGTGCCAGCAGCGTAGAAGGAGGCAAGTCCTACGAGCAGTACTTC.

The V call is TRBV10-3, the J call TRBJ1-2, with TRBD1 as a possible D gene (6 bases). Per germline, CDR1 ENHRY and CDR2 SYGVKD. V was pared by 3 bases and J by 2 bases, with 10 bases between. The CDR3 contains 14 residues. CDR3 residues: CAISDRTANYGYTF. The CDR3 nucleotides read TGTGCCATCAGTGATAGGACAGCAAACTATGGCTACACCTTC.

This clone was counted once. The genes are TRBV6-2 or TRBV6-3 and TRBJ1-4, with D uncertain. CDR3 length equals 15 residues. Trimming took off 5 bases at V and 4 bases at J, with 14 bases between the two ends. Germline V gene sequence: CDR1 MNHEY, CDR2 SVGEGT. Written as DNA, the CDR3 is TGTGCCAGCAGTGTTTTGACAAGTTTTAATGAAAAACTGTTTTTT. Translating gives CASSVLTSFNEKLFF.

V and J are TRBV7-6 and TRBJ2-5; D is uncertain. CDR1 and CDR2 (germline): SGHVS, FNYEAQ. Trimming removed 5 bases at V and 4 bases at J, with 5 bases between. There are 11 residues in the CDR3. CDR3 loop: CASSQVETQYF. The CDR3, as DNA: TGTGCCAGCAGCCAGGTAGAGACCCAGTACTTC.

This clone was seen only once. The CDR3 spells CASSQHSPNTEAFF. The DNA for the CDR3 is TGTGCCAGCAGCCAACACAGCCCGAACACTGAAGCTTTCTTT. The chain carries TRBV28 and TRBJ1-1; no firm D call. Per germline, CDR1 MDHEN and CDR2 SYDVKM. This CDR3 region has 14 residues. V was cut by 6 bases and J by 1 base, with 12 bases left in between.

The chain is built from TRBV5-6 and TRBJ1-1, with 12 bases aligning to TRBD1. This CDR3 has 16 residues. V was pared by 3 bases and J by 4 bases, with 7 bases of the junction left unmatched. Germline CDR1 SGHDT, CDR2 YYEEEE. The CDR3 reads CASSYLGTGGGTEAFF. The CDR3, as DNA: TGTGCCAGCAGCTACTTGGGGACAGGGGGCGGCACTGAAGCTTTCTTT. Combining the CDR3 with reference TRBV5-6 and TRBJ1-1 gives the whole variable domain DAGVTQSPTHLIKTRGQQVTLRCSPKSGHDTVSWYQQALGQGPQFIFQYYEEEERQRGNFPDRFSGHQFPNYSSELNVNALLLGDSALYLCASSYLGTGGGTEAFFGQGTRLTVV.

In its sample, this clone was seen once. J is TRBJ2-7 and V is TRBV5-4; 7 bases map to TRBD1. CDR1 and CDR2 (germline): SGHNT, YYREEE (reference sequence). Trimming took 1 base from V and 5 from J; bases not matched to a gene: 6. The CDR3 sequence is 14 residues long. In nucleotides, the CDR3 is TGTGCCAGCAGCTTGAGACAGGGTAGCGACGAGCAGTACTTC. It yields the protein CASSLRQGSDEQYF.

The chain combines TRBV9 with TRBJ1-1; tentative D call: TRBD1 (6 bases). The CDR3 spans 15 residues. CDR1 and CDR2 (germline): SGDLS, YYNGEE. V gave up 0 bases and J gave up 1 base, with 10 bases separating them. CDR3 in amino acids: CASSVVGGGNTEAFF. In DNA form, the CDR3 reads TGTGCCAGCAGCGTAGTTGGGGGCGGGAACACTGAAGCTTTCTTT.

This clone was observed a few times. The V and J genes are TRBV11-3 and TRBJ2-7; the match to TRBD2 covers 8 bases. The CDR3 loop spans 15 amino acids. The germline V gene encodes CDR1 SGHNT and CDR2 YENEEA. Trimming cost V 10 bases and J 3 bases; bases outside gene matches: 14. CDR3 in amino acids: CAIGVPSGFNYEQYF. CDR3 DNA sequence: TGTGCCATAGGGGTCCCTAGCGGGTTTAACTACGAGCAGTACTTC.

Details on this clone: Other DNA sequences in the same sample also yield this CDR3. The genes are TRBV6-5 and TRBJ1-6, with 10 nucleotides matching TRBD1. V shed 4 bases, J shed 7 bases, and the junction held 4 bases outside the gene matches. Germline V CDR1 and CDR2: MNHEY, SVGAGI. There are 15 residues in the CDR3. CDR3: CASSSPGQGNSPLHF. The CDR3 nucleotides read TGTGCCAGCAGTTCTCCGGGACAGGGGAATTCACCCCTCCACTTT.

The chain combines TRBV10-2 with TRBJ2-1; no definite D call. CDR1 and CDR2 (germline): WSHSY, SAAADI. This CDR3 is built from 14 residues. Trimming pared 10 bases from V and 4 bases from J, leaving 17 bases between. As DNA, the CDR3 is TGCGCCACCCAAACACTGAGGTCGTACAATGAGCAGTTCTTC. It specifies CATQTLRSYNEQFF.

This clone appeared once. CDR3 bases: TGTGCCAGTAGTATTGAGGGAAAGAGGTATGGCTACACCTTC. Translating gives CASSIEGKRYGYTF. This chain connects TRBV19 to TRBJ1-2; D is uncertain. Trimming removed 3 bases at V and 5 bases at J, with 13 bases between. Germline V gene data show CDR1 as LNHDA and CDR2 as SQIVND (reference sequence). This CDR3 comprises 14 residues.

Only one count was recorded for this clone. This chain connects TRBV19 to TRBJ1-2; 7 bases fit TRBD1. Germline CDR1 reads LNHDA; CDR2 reads SQIVND (reference sequence). The CDR3 is 14 residues long. V was clipped by 6 bases and J by 2 bases; unmatched bases: 6. The CDR3 region is CASRLQDRNYGYTF. In nucleotides, the CDR3 is TGTGCCAGTAGACTCCAGGACAGGAACTATGGCTACACCTTC.

The V gene is TRBV5-1, the J gene TRBJ1-2; perhaps TRBD1 as D (5 bases). The CDR3 loop spans 13 amino acids. Looked up from germline, CDR1 is SGHRS and CDR2 is YFSETQ. Trimming took 0 bases from V and 6 from J, leaving 9 bases between them. CDR3 protein: CASSLEGVDGYTF. In DNA, the CDR3 is TGCGCCAGCAGCTTGGAAGGGGTCGATGGCTACACCTTC.

The chain is built from TRBV14 and TRBJ1-4; no firm D call. Trimming took 4 bases from V and 7 from J, leaving 16 bases between them. CDR1 SGHDN and CDR2 FVKESK come from the germline V gene. CDR3 length: 15 amino acids. As DNA, the CDR3 is TGTGCCAGCAGCCCGCTCGGGGTGGCCGGTGAAAAACTGTTTTTT. This codes for CASSPLGVAGEKLFF.

This clone was seen many times. The DNA for the CDR3 is TGTGCCATCAGTGAGACAGCGGGGGATTACAATGAGCAGTTCTTC. Translated: CAISETAGDYNEQFF. The J gene is TRBJ2-1, the V gene TRBV10-3; the match to TRBD2 covers 8 bases. CDR1 and CDR2 from the germline V gene are ENHRY and SYGVKD. V lost 2 bases, J lost 4 bases, and 4 bases stayed unmatched. The CDR3 sequence is 15 residues long.

The genes are TRBV18 and TRBJ1-5; D might be TRBD1 (5 bases). CDR1 is KGHSH, CDR2 LQKENI, per germline. The CDR3 sequence is 15 residues long. The ends were cut back, 3 bases at V and 4 bases at J, with 13 bases in the middle. CDR3 DNA sequence: TGTGCCAGCTCACCGCAGACAGTCTTAAATCAGCCCCAGCATTTT. It translates to CASSPQTVLNQPQHF.

This chain links TRBV28 with TRBJ1-1; D is ambiguous. The CDR3 has 12 residues. The germline gives CDR1 MDHEN, CDR2 SYDVKM. Trimming pared 6 bases from V and 5 bases from J, leaving 10 bases between. In DNA, the CDR3 is TGTGCCAGCAGACCCGACGGGACTGAAGCTTTCTTT. It translates to CASRPDGTEAFF.

The chain recombines TRBV13 with TRBJ2-7; D gene unclear. V lost 6 bases, J lost 2 bases, and 11 bases lay in between. Germline V gene data show CDR1 as PRHDT and CDR2 as FYEKMQ (reference sequence). The CDR3 spans 13 residues. Here the CDR3 DNA reads TGTGCCAGCAGGAGTAGCAGAACCTACGAGCAGTACTTC. This translates into CASRSSRTYEQYF.

The rearrangement uses TRBV7-8 and TRBJ1-2; D is undetermined. The CDR3 loop spans 16 amino acids. Germline-derived CDR1 and CDR2 are SGHVS and FQNEAQ. The V and J ends lost 2 bases and 7 bases respectively, with 20 bases between them. The CDR3 loop is CASSLMADFDVFGYTF. Here the CDR3 DNA reads TGTGCCAGCAGCTTAATGGCAGACTTTGACGTCTTTGGCTACACCTTC.

The gene calls are TRBV30 and TRBJ1-1, with D perhaps matching TRBD1 (6 bases). Germline loops: CDR1 GTSNPN, CDR2 SVGIG (reference sequence). This CDR3 comprises 12 residues. Trimming removed 2 bases at V and 7 bases at J, with 11 bases between. The CDR3 sequence: CAWSKRTVEAFF. The CDR3 DNA is TGTGCCTGGAGTAAGCGGACAGTTGAAGCTTTCTTT.

The rearrangement uses TRBV7-6 and TRBJ2-7, with D perhaps TRBD1 (6 bases). V shed 6 bases and J shed 5 bases, with 26 bases lying between them. The CDR3 is 17 amino acids. From germline, CDR1 is SGHVS and CDR2 FNYEAQ. CDR3 residues: CASSSGPTAGTYNEQYF. CDR3 nucleotide sequence: TGTGCCAGCAGTTCTGGTCCTACCGCCGGGACATACAACGAGCAGTACTTC.

V usage is TRBV6-1 and J usage is TRBJ1-1; 7 bases line up with TRBD1. Unmatched junction bases numbered 8, after V lost 2 bases and J lost 5 bases. The CDR3 is 15 residues long. CDR1 and CDR2 (germline): MNHNS, SASEGT. CDR3 region: CASSEQPGGRTEAFF. The CDR3 DNA follows: TGTGCCAGCAGTGAACAGCCAGGGGGACGGACTGAAGCTTTCTTT.